A single sample gave rise to the 26 T cell receptor beta chains below, sequenced in a study of cytomegalovirus exposure and HLA in healthy donors. The PCR used 60 Vbeta and 13 Jbeta primers. Measured with immunoSEQ multiplex PCR; TCRdb has only the in-frame clones, and not every one. The sample lists 120,000 to 150,000 clones; 73% were seen once. Sequenced: PBMCs. The receptor source for this set is a woman between 35 and 50 years old in good health and CMV-seronegative.

The rearrangement joins TRBV11-2 to TRBJ1-1; 7 bases match TRBD1. Trimming removed 5 bases from V and 11 bases from J; junction bases left unmatched: 8. CDR3 length: 12 amino acids. CDR1 and CDR2 (germline): SGHAT, FQNNGV. CDR3 region: CASSPIDRVAFF. CDR3 sequence (DNA): TGTGCCAGCAGCCCCATCGACAGGGTGGCTTTCTTT.

The chain has TRBV9 and TRBJ2-1; 11 nucleotides agree with TRBD2. V was clipped by 3 bases and J by 7 bases; unmatched bases: 9. This CDR3 has 16 amino acids. CDR1 is SGDLS, CDR2 YYNGEE, per germline. The chain's CDR3 is CASSALAGGLWNEQFF. The CDR3 coding sequence is TGTGCCAGCAGCGCCCTAGCGGGGGGTTTGTGGAATGAGCAGTTCTTC.

V gene TRBV9 combines with J gene TRBJ1-3; D not certain. Germline CDR1 is SGDLS and CDR2 is YYNGEE. This CDR3 comprises 15 residues. The V and J ends lost 0 bases and 4 bases respectively, with 11 bases between them. The CDR3 DNA is TGTGCCAGCAGCGTAGGGAGACTCGAGGGAAACACCATATATTTT. This encodes CASSVGRLEGNTIYF. The variable domain in full, with the rest retrieved from reference TRBV9 and TRBJ1-3, is DSGVTQTPKHLITATGQRVTLRCSPRSGDLSVYWYQQSLDQGLQFLIQYYNGEERAKGNILERFSAQQFPDLHSELNLSSLELGDSALYFCASSVGRLEGNTIYFGEGSWLTVV.

The rearrangement uses TRBV25-1 and TRBJ2-7, with 9 positions matching TRBD1. CDR3 length: 14 amino acids. CDR1 is MGHDK, CDR2 SYGVNS, per germline. V trimming: 8 bases; J trimming: 1 base; junction bases outside the gene matches: 6. CDR3 region: CASSGQGKSYEQYF. The CDR3 DNA sequence: TGTGCCAGCTCAGGACAGGGGAAGTCCTACGAGCAGTACTTC.

The J gene is TRBJ1-1, the V gene TRBV29-1; D gene unclear. The germline V and J ends were trimmed by 4 bases and 4 bases, with 13 bases remaining between them. The CDR3 totals 13 residues. Germline V gives CDR1 SQVTM, CDR2 ANQGSEA. The CDR3 sequence: CSVVSREGTEAFF. CDR3 in DNA: TGCAGCGTTGTGTCCCGGGAGGGCACTGAAGCTTTCTTT.

V usage is TRBV7-9 and J usage is TRBJ2-1, with 8 positions matching TRBD2. After removal of 5 bases from V and 7 bases from J, the junction contained 16 bases not matched to a gene. This CDR3 is built from 17 residues. CDR1 and CDR2 from the germline V gene are SEHNR and FQNEAQ (reference sequence). The CDR3 DNA sequence: TGTGCCAGCAGCCTCGTTGCCTGGACTAGCTCGGCGAATGAGCAGTTCTTC. Translating gives CASSLVAWTSSANEQFF.

The chain uses TRBV6-1 and TRBJ2-7, with 8 bases that match TRBD1. There are 17 residues in the CDR3. Trimming took 0 bases from V and 6 from J; bases not matched to a gene: 13. Per germline, CDR1 MNHNS and CDR2 SASEGT. CDR3: CASSEAWAGGRSREQYV. The CDR3 DNA is TGTGCCAGCAGTGAAGCTTGGGCAGGGGGCCGATCCCGCGAGCAGTACGTC.

V is TRBV7-8 and J is TRBJ1-3; the match to TRBD1 covers 7 bases. Germline CDR1 SGHVS, CDR2 FQNEAQ. V lost 2 bases to trimming and J lost 10 bases; unmatched junction nucleotides: 5. This CDR3 comprises 13 residues. The CDR3 DNA reads TGTGCCAGCAGCTTAAAGACAGGGAGAACCATATATTTT. Its protein is CASSLKTGRTIYF.

This clone has a single count. The chain combines TRBV7-6 with TRBJ2-1; 7 bases align to TRBD2. V shed 5 bases and J 1 base; nucleotides not matched to a gene: 8. This CDR3 contains 16 residues. The V gene's germline CDR1 is SGHVS and CDR2 FNYEAQ. CDR3 amino acids: CASSPSGVGSYNEQFF. CDR3 coding DNA: TGTGCCAGCAGCCCCAGCGGGGTAGGGTCCTACAATGAGCAGTTCTTC.

This rearrangement joins TRBV7-9 to TRBJ1-2, with a tentative D call TRBD1 (5 bases). The CDR3 runs 15 residues. Germline V gene lookup returns CDR1 SEHNR and CDR2 FQNEAQ (reference sequence). Trimming took off 2 bases at V and 13 bases at J, with 23 bases between the two ends. CDR3 loop: CASSLFGDSPFGCTF. The CDR3 DNA reads as TGTGCCAGCAGCTTATTTGGAGACAGTCCGTTTGGATGCACCTTC.

This clone occurred a few times. The V gene is TRBV5-1, the J gene TRBJ2-5; 7 bases are a match to TRBD1. The ends lost 3 bases at V and 1 base at J; junction bases unmatched: 0. Per germline, CDR1 SGHRS and CDR2 YFSETQ. This CDR3 has 13 residues. The CDR3 region is CASSWDSQETQYF. The DNA for the CDR3 is TGCGCCAGCAGCTGGGACAGCCAAGAGACCCAGTACTTC.

V usage is TRBV7-6 and J usage is TRBJ1-6, with D possibly being TRBD1 (5 bases). Deletions cut 6 bases from V and 4 bases from J, with 10 bases between. The CDR3 has 14 amino acids. CDR1 is SGHVS, CDR2 FNYEAQ, per germline. The CDR3 coding sequence is TGTGCCAGCAGAGGAGGGGTATATAATTCACCCCTCCACTTT. Translated, it gives CASRGGVYNSPLHF.

This chain links TRBV27 with TRBJ1-2, with 9 bases lining up with TRBD1. CDR1 and CDR2 from the germline V gene are MNHEY and SMNVEV (reference sequence). Losses at the gene ends were 5 bases for V and 6 bases for J; bases not matched to a gene: 19. The CDR3 spans 18 residues. The CDR3, as DNA: TGTGCCAGCAGTCCCCACTTTATTAGCCAACAGGGGGCGGATGGCTACACCTTC. This codes for CASSPHFISQQGADGYTF.

The V and J genes are TRBV5-1 and TRBJ2-5; D gene ambiguous. Looked up from germline, CDR1 is SGHRS and CDR2 is YFSETQ. Trimming removed 5 bases from V and 7 bases from J, with 6 bases in between. This CDR3 region has 10 residues. CDR3 region: CASSSLTQYF. Here the CDR3 DNA reads TGCGCCAGCAGTAGTCTGACCCAGTACTTC. The full variable domain, rest sourced from reference TRBV5-1 and TRBJ2-5, is KAGVTQTPRYLIKTRGQQVTLSCSPISGHRSVSWYQQTPGQGLQFLFEYFSETQRNKGNFPGRFSGRQFSNSRSEMNVSTLELGDSALYLCASSSLTQYFGPGTRLLVL.

The genes are TRBV4-3 and TRBJ1-1; 7 bases are a match to TRBD1. With 3 bases clipped from V and 5 bases from J, the junction kept 6 bases outside the gene matches. Germline V CDR1 and CDR2: LGHNA, YSLEER. CDR3 size: 14 residues. The CDR3 spells CASSQTGSGTEAFF. The CDR3, as DNA: TGCGCCAGCAGCCAGACAGGGTCGGGGACTGAAGCTTTCTTT.

This chain connects TRBV7-9 to TRBJ1-5; D is unresolved. V was pared by 5 bases and J by 4 bases, with 15 bases between. Germline V lookup: CDR1 SEHNR, CDR2 FQNEAQ (reference sequence). This CDR3 has 15 amino acids. CDR3 in amino acids: CASSSGSTRNQPQHF. In DNA form, the CDR3 reads TGTGCCAGCAGCAGCGGGAGCACGAGAAATCAGCCCCAGCATTTT.

The rearrangement links TRBV4-3 to TRBJ2-3; 8 bases are a match to TRBD2. The CDR3 consists of 17 residues. V trimming: 1 base; J trimming: 0 bases; junction bases outside the gene matches: 6. The germline V gene encodes CDR1 LGHNA and CDR2 YSLEER. The CDR3 DNA sequence: TGCGCCAGCAGCCAAGCAGGTCGGGGGGGCAGCACAGATACGCAGTATTTT. Encoded protein: CASSQAGRGGSTDTQYF.

J is TRBJ2-1 and V is TRBV2; D is perhaps TRBD1 (6 bases). The CDR3 has 11 amino acids. Trimming shortened V by 4 bases and J by 9 bases, and 7 bases separated the two germline ends. CDR1 SNHLY and CDR2 FYNNEI come from the germline V gene. Here the CDR3 reads CASSVGAEQFF. The CDR3 DNA follows: TGTGCCAGCAGTGTGGGGGCTGAGCAGTTCTTC.

The chain employs TRBV7-6 and TRBJ1-2; unclear D gene. CDR3 size: 14 residues. Trimming removed 1 base from V and 6 bases from J, with 12 bases in between. Germline CDR1 reads SGHVS; CDR2 reads FNYEAQ. Here the CDR3 reads CASSLGHAKDGYTF. In DNA, the CDR3 is TGTGCCAGCAGCTTAGGACATGCAAAAGATGGCTACACCTTC.

This rearrangement joins TRBV7-9 to TRBJ2-1; maybe TRBD2 (6 bases). Germline V gene data show CDR1 as SEHNR and CDR2 as FQNEAQ (reference sequence). This CDR3 contains 13 residues. V dropped 1 base and J dropped 10 bases, with 11 bases sitting between them. CDR3 nucleotide sequence: TGTGCCAGCAGCTTAGGTGGTGCGGGGGAGCAGTTCTTC. It codes for CASSLGGAGEQFF.

The gene calls are TRBV29-1 and TRBJ1-2; D is perhaps TRBD1 (5 bases). V shed 4 bases and J shed 2 bases, with 14 bases lying between them. Per the germline V gene, CDR1 is SQVTM and CDR2 is ANQGSEA. The CDR3 runs to 14 residues. The CDR3 here is CSVGGRQKNYGYTF. The DNA of the CDR3 is TGCAGCGTTGGGGGCAGACAAAAAAACTATGGCTACACCTTC. Based on the CDR3 plus reference TRBV29-1 and TRBJ1-2, the full variable domain is SAVISQKPSRDICQRGTSLTIQCQVDSQVTMMFWYRQQPGQSLTLIATANQGSEATYESGFVIDKFPISRPNLTFSTLTVSNMSPEDSSIYLCSVGGRQKNYGYTFGSGTRLTVV.

The V call is TRBV5-4, the J call TRBJ2-1; tentatively, D is TRBD2 (7 bases). In germline, CDR1 is SGHNT, CDR2 YYREEE (reference sequence). This CDR3 region has 15 residues. V gave up 5 bases and J gave up 7 bases, with 19 bases separating them. The CDR3 DNA is TGTGCCAGCAGTTTCGAGGGGGGGGCCAAAAATGAGCAGTTCTTC. Translation: CASSFEGGAKNEQFF.

The gene calls are TRBV7-9 and TRBJ1-4, with D perhaps matching TRBD1 (6 bases). V dropped 5 bases and J dropped 8 bases, with 12 bases sitting between them. The CDR3 spans 13 residues. Per germline, CDR1 SEHNR and CDR2 FQNEAQ (reference sequence). The CDR3 reads CASSTGGAEKLFF. CDR3 DNA: TGTGCCAGCAGCACGGGGGGGGCGGAAAAACTGTTTTTT.

The rearrangement joins TRBV5-1 to TRBJ2-5; D might be TRBD2 (5 bases). There are 16 residues in the CDR3. The V gene lost 4 bases and the J gene lost 4 bases, with 20 bases spanning the gap. CDR1 and CDR2 (germline): SGHRS, YFSETQ. The CDR3 DNA reads TGCGCCAGCAGCACCGGAGGTCTCCGCAACGGAGAGACCCAGTACTTC. Amino acid sequence: CASSTGGLRNGETQYF.

The chain carries TRBV28 and TRBJ1-5; 10 bases are shared with TRBD1. This CDR3 has 19 amino acids. CDR1 MDHEN and CDR2 SYDVKM come from the germline V gene. J gave up 6 bases and V 1 base, and 15 bases lay outside the gene matches. The CDR3 loop is CASSLSLAEDRGFFQPQHF. DNA for the CDR3: TGTGCCAGCAGTTTATCGTTAGCGGAGGACAGGGGGTTTTTTCAGCCCCAGCATTTT.

The chain links TRBV4-1 to TRBJ1-6; D is unresolved. The CDR3 has 14 residues. The germline V and J ends were trimmed by 0 bases and 4 bases, with 4 bases remaining between them. From germline, CDR1 is MGHRA and CDR2 YSYEKL. The CDR3 loop reads CASSQDRYNSPLHF. The DNA for the CDR3 is TGCGCCAGCAGCCAAGACAGGTATAATTCACCCCTCCACTTT.